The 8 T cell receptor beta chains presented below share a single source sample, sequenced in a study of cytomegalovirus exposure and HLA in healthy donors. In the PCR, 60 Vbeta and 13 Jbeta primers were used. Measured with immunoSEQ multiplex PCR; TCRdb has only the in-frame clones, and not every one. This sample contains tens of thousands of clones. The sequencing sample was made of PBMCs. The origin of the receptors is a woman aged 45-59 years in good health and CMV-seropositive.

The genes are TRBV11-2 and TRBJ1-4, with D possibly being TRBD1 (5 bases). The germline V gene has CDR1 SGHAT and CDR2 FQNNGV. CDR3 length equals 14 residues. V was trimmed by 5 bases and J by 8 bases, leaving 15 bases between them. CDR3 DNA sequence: TGTGCCAGCAGCCCAGCCCGTTGGGGCGAAAAACTGTTTTTT. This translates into CASSPARWGEKLFF.

The CDR3 sequence: CASTPFGRGTEAFF. CDR3 DNA: TGTGCCAGCACCCCCTTTGGGAGGGGCACTGAAGCTTTCTTT. The chain recombines TRBV6-1 with TRBJ1-1; possibly TRBD1 for D (5 bases). The CDR3 has 14 residues. Germline CDR1 and CDR2: MNHNS and SASEGT. The V gene lost 7 bases and the J gene lost 4 bases, with 16 bases spanning the gap.

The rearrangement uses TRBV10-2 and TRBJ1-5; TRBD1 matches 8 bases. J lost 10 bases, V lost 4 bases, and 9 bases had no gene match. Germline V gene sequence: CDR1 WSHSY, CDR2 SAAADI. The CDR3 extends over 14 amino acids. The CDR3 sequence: CASSGGDRSYPQHF. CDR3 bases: TGCGCCAGCAGTGGTGGGGACAGGAGTTATCCCCAGCATTTT.

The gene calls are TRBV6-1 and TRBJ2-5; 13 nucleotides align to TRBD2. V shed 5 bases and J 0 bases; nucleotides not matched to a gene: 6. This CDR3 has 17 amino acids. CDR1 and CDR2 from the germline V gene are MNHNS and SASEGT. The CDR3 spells CASSQGTSGMYQETQYF. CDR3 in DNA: TGTGCCAGCAGTCAAGGGACTAGCGGGATGTACCAAGAGACCCAGTACTTC.

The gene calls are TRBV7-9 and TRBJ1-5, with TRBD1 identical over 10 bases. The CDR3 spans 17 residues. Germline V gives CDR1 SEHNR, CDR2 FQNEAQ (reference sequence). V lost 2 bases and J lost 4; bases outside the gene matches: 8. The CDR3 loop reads CASSLYRQGQGNQPQHF. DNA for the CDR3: TGTGCCAGCAGCTTATACCGTCAGGGACAGGGGAATCAGCCCCAGCATTTT.

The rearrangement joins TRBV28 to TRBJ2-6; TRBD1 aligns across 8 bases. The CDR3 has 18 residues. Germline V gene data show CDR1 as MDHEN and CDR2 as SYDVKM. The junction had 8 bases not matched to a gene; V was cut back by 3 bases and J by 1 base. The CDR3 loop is CASSLGGRGRSGANVLTF. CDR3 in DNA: TGTGCCAGCAGTTTGGGGGGCAGGGGGCGATCTGGGGCCAACGTCCTGACTTTC.

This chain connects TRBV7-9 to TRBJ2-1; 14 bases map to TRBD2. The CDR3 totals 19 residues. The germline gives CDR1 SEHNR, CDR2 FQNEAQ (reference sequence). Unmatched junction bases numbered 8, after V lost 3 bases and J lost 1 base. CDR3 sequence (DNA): TGTGCCAGCAGCTTCGGGACTAGCGGGAGTTATTCTTCCTACAATGAGCAGTTCTTC. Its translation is CASSFGTSGSYSSYNEQFF.

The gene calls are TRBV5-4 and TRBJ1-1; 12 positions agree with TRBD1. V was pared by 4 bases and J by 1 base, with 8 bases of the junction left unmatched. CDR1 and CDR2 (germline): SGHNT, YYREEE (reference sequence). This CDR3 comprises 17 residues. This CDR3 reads CASSPGTGGASNTEAFF. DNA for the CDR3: TGTGCCAGCAGCCCTGGGACAGGGGGCGCCTCGAACACTGAAGCTTTCTTT.